These 18 T cell receptor beta chains were sequenced from one sample in a study of cytomegalovirus exposure and HLA in healthy donors. Researchers ran the PCR with 60 Vbeta and 13 Jbeta primers. The table came from immunoSEQ multiplex PCR; TCRdb's copy has only in-frame clones and leaves some out. Of about 180,000 clones in the sample, about 80% were seen once. The sequencing sample was made of PBMCs. The source of these receptors is a woman in her twenties or thirties in good health and CMV-seronegative.

This clone has only one observation. This chain joins TRBV4-1 and TRBJ2-5; TRBD2 matches at 9 bases. TRBJ2-7 explains the end of the DNA better; the J call may be wrong. The germline V gene has CDR1 MGHRA and CDR2 YSYEKL. The CDR3 extends over 18 amino acids. The CDR3 bases are TGCGCCAGCAGCCAAGTCTCCCGCGGGGGGGCCCCCGCCTACGAGCAGTACTTC. Encoded protein: CASSQVSRGGAPAYEQYF.

The chain combines TRBV11-2 with TRBJ2-3, with D perhaps TRBD1 (6 bases). Germline CDR1 and CDR2: SGHAT and FQNNGV. Trimming took off 2 bases at V and 1 base at J, with 7 bases between the two ends. The CDR3 has 14 amino acids. For the CDR3, the DNA is TGTGCCAGCAGCTTATCAGGGGGCACAGATACGCAGTATTTT. It is translated as CASSLSGGTDTQYF.

V gene TRBV5-6 combines with J gene TRBJ2-5; 7 nucleotides agree with TRBD2. V shed 3 bases, J shed 4 bases, and the junction held 12 bases outside the gene matches. Germline CDR1 reads SGHDT; CDR2 reads YYEEEE. The CDR3 is 16 amino acids. CDR3: CASSSTGEGLAETQYF. The CDR3 nucleotides are TGTGCCAGCAGCTCCACGGGGGAGGGGTTAGCAGAGACCCAGTACTTC. Complete variable domain (other parts from reference TRBV5-6 and TRBJ2-5): DAGVTQSPTHLIKTRGQQVTLRCSPKSGHDTVSWYQQALGQGPQFIFQYYEEEERQRGNFPDRFSGHQFPNYSSELNVNALLLGDSALYLCASSSTGEGLAETQYFGPGTRLLVL.

The chain uses TRBV28 and TRBJ2-1; the match to TRBD2 covers 13 bases. Germline lookup yields CDR1 MDHEN and CDR2 SYDVKM. The CDR3 has 17 amino acids. The J segment lost 10 bases and the V segment lost 2 bases, leaving 11 bases of the junction unmatched. The CDR3 region has the DNA TGTGCCAGCAGTTTACGCCCTGGACTAGCGGGAGAGGGAGAGCAGTTCTTC. This encodes CASSLRPGLAGEGEQFF.

This clone was counted only a few times. The chain couples TRBV6-4 to TRBJ2-1; 15 bases are shared with TRBD2. Germline loops: CDR1 MRHNA, CDR2 SNTAGT. The CDR3 sequence is 16 residues long. The V gene end was trimmed by 1 base and the J gene end by 6 bases; junction bases not matched to a gene: 1. CDR3 sequence reads: CASSDWTSGGANEQFF. The CDR3, as DNA: TGTGCCAGCAGTGACTGGACTAGCGGGGGGGCCAATGAGCAGTTCTTC.

This clone was seen a single time. The chain couples TRBV7-8 to TRBJ2-5; the match to TRBD1 covers 9 bases. With the DNA end fitting TRBJ2-7 better, the J assignment may be wrong. The CDR3 contains 16 residues. The germline gives CDR1 SGHVS, CDR2 FQNEAQ. The CDR3 here is CASSPPTGQGFDEQYF. The CDR3 nucleotides read TGTGCCAGCAGCCCCCCCACGGGACAGGGTTTCGACGAGCAGTACTTC.

This clone appeared a few times. V and J are TRBV5-1 and TRBJ2-2, with D maybe TRBD1 (6 bases). CDR3 length: 12 amino acids. The V end was cut by 4 bases, the J end by 8 bases, with 9 bases between. Per germline, CDR1 SGHRS and CDR2 YFSETQ. This CDR3 reads CASSIGQGELFF. The CDR3, as DNA: TGCGCCAGCAGCATAGGACAGGGGGAGCTGTTTTTT.

The chain couples TRBV11-2 to TRBJ1-5, with 7 bases lining up with TRBD1. Unmatched junction bases numbered 11, after V lost 4 bases and J lost 5 bases. The CDR3 spans 16 residues. Germline assignment: CDR1 SGHAT and CDR2 FQNNGV. CDR3 amino acids: CASSCPWTGLYQPQHF. The CDR3 nucleotides read TGTGCCAGCAGCTGTCCTTGGACAGGACTATATCAGCCCCAGCATTTT.

The gene calls are TRBV19 and TRBJ1-2; 10 bases are shared with TRBD1. Germline CDR1 and CDR2: LNHDA and SQIVND (reference sequence). CDR3 length: 21 residues. V was clipped by 7 bases and J by 4 bases; unmatched bases: 27. CDR3 residues: CASMEEGGWRDRGRMFYGYTF. CDR3 bases: TGTGCCAGTATGGAGGAGGGCGGGTGGAGGGACAGGGGTCGAATGTTCTATGGCTACACCTTC.

J is TRBJ2-1 and V is TRBV5-4; no definite D call. Germline V CDR1 and CDR2: SGHNT, YYREEE (reference sequence). Between the trimmed V and J ends, which lost 2 bases and 8 bases, there was a span of 11 bases. The CDR3 spans 13 residues. CDR3 residues: CASSFTIRDEQFF. As DNA, the CDR3 is TGTGCCAGCAGCTTTACGATCCGGGATGAGCAGTTCTTC.

The chain carries TRBV5-1 and TRBJ2-7; tentatively, D is TRBD2 (6 bases). Germline V lookup: CDR1 SGHRS, CDR2 YFSETQ. This CDR3 region has 12 residues. V lost 4 bases to trimming and J lost 6 bases, with 11 bases between them. The CDR3: CASSALASEQYF. The CDR3 DNA reads as TGCGCCAGCAGCGCACTAGCTTCCGAGCAGTACTTC.

The V call is TRBV28, the J call TRBJ1-2, with TRBD1 identical over 7 bases. Per the germline V gene, CDR1 is MDHEN and CDR2 is SYDVKM. This CDR3 spans 14 amino acids. V was clipped by 3 bases and J by 4 bases; unmatched bases: 5. The CDR3 DNA reads as TGTGCCAGCAGTTTTCGGGGACAGCCCTATGGCTACACCTTC. Its translation is CASSFRGQPYGYTF.

The chain uses TRBV5-1 and TRBJ2-5, with no clear D. The CDR3 consists of 13 residues. Germline CDR1 reads SGHRS; CDR2 reads YFSETQ. V was shortened by 4 bases and J by 5 bases, with 12 bases between the two germline ends. The DNA of the CDR3 is TGCGCCAGCAGCCCTGACCTGCGGGAGACCCAGTACTTC. This codes for CASSPDLRETQYF.

This chain links TRBV27 with TRBJ2-7; 7 bases align to TRBD2. Per germline, CDR1 MNHEY and CDR2 SMNVEV (reference sequence). V shed 7 bases, J shed 7 bases, and the junction held 10 bases outside the gene matches. The CDR3 spans 13 residues. CDR3 sequence reads: CASNTGGAGEQYF. Here the CDR3 DNA reads TGTGCCAGCAATACAGGAGGAGCGGGGGAGCAGTACTTC.

The rearrangement joins TRBV19 to TRBJ2-3; no reliable D call. Germline CDR1 and CDR2: LNHDA and SQIVND (reference sequence). V lost 5 bases and J 0 bases, leaving 12 bases between the germline ends. The CDR3 contains 15 residues. CDR3 protein: CASSLDTASTDTQYF. The DNA for the CDR3 is TGTGCCAGTAGTCTCGACACTGCTAGCACAGATACGCAGTATTTT. Supplemented by reference TRBV19 and TRBJ2-3, the full variable domain reads DGGITQSPKYLFRKEGQNVTLSCEQNLNHDAMYWYRQDPGQGLRLIYYSQIVNDFQKGDIAEGYSVSREKKESFPLTVTSAQKNPTAFYLCASSLDTASTDTQYFGPGTRLTVL.

This clone was counted once. The chain uses TRBV28 and TRBJ1-6; TRBD1 might be the D (5 bases). Per the germline V gene, CDR1 is MDHEN and CDR2 is SYDVKM. The CDR3 totals 18 residues. The ends were cut back, 6 bases at V and 6 bases at J, with 24 bases in the middle. The CDR3 coding sequence is TGTGCCAGCAGCCGTATAATCCAGTTGGGGGGTTTTAATTCACCCCTCCACTTT. It yields the protein CASSRIIQLGGFNSPLHF.

This clone was recorded a few times. The chain combines TRBV30 with TRBJ2-7; D ambiguous. The CDR3 covers 11 residues. CDR1 is GTSNPN and CDR2 is SVGIG in the germline V gene (reference sequence). V shed 3 bases and J shed 2 bases, with 5 bases lying between them. CDR3 coding DNA: TGTGCCTGGAGGTCCGCCTACGAGCAGTACTTC. Translating gives CAWRSAYEQYF.

This clone was found a few times. V is TRBV5-5 and J is TRBJ1-3; TRBD1 is a possible D gene (6 bases). Trimming took off 1 base at V and 0 bases at J, with 11 bases between the two ends. Per germline, CDR1 SGHKS and CDR2 YYEKEE (reference sequence). The CDR3 runs to 16 residues. The CDR3 region has the DNA TGTGCCAGCAGCTTGCCAGGACAGACCTCTGGAAACACCATATATTTT. Translating gives CASSLPGQTSGNTIYF.